A selection of T cell receptor beta chains follows, all from one sample in a study of cytotoxic CD8 clonotypes in ibrutinib-treated CLL. This table comes from immunoSEQ multiplex PCR, and its TCRdb copy is limited to in-frame clones, with some not included. The repertoire holds some 200,000 clones, with approximately 79% as singletons. Specimen: PBMCs, collected after 12 months of ibrutinib treatment. These receptors all stem from a human donor with chronic lymphocytic leukemia. Both conserved end residues are part of each CDR3. D genes are given only for firm matches. Not every row has a clone size; where given, it reads once, few, many or a size class.

j_gene,abundance,d_gene,v_gene,CDR3nt,CDR3aa
TRBJ2-2,NA,NA,TRBV11-2,TGTGCCAGCAGCTATCAGGGTTTCGCGAACACCGGGGAGCTGTTTTTT,CASSYQGFANTGELFF
TRBJ1-2,NA,TRBD1,TRBV5-4,TGTGCCAGCAGCTTGGAGGAGTGGGGGACAGGTTTCGGCTACACCTTC,CASSLEEWGTGFGYTF
TRBJ1-2,NA,NA,TRBV7-2,TGTGCCAGCAGCTCACCTCGGACAGTAGGGTTCTATGGCTACACCTTC,CASSSPRTVGFYGYTF
TRBJ1-3,many,TRBD1,TRBV6-1,TGTGCCAGCAGTGAAGAAGCGACAGGGGGAAACACCATATATTTT,CASSEEATGGNTIYF
TRBJ1-4,NA,NA,TRBV5-6,TGTGCCAGCAGCTACGGAGGAGGGGCCTTCCCAGCGGAAAAACTGTTTTTT,CASSYGGGAFPAEKLFF
TRBJ2-5,NA,NA,TRBV5-6,TGTGCCAGCAGCGGGGACTTTCAAGAGACCCAGTACTTC,CASSGDFQETQYF
TRBJ2-1,NA,NA,TRBV15,TGTGCCACCAGCAGAGATAGTACTGCGGCCGTTAGGTACAATGAGCAGTTCTTC,CATSRDSTAAVRYNEQFF
TRBJ1-1,NA,NA,TRBV7-9,TGTGCCAGCAGCTTAGGACAGGAAGCTTTCTTT,CASSLGQEAFF
TRBJ1-4,NA,NA,TRBV7-8,TGTGCCAGCAGCTTAGTAGCGCTCGCAACTAATGAAAAACTGTTTTTT,CASSLVALATNEKLFF
TRBJ1-6,NA,NA,TRBV4-2,TGTGCCAGCAGCCAAGGACCTCAGGAGAATTCACCCCTCCACTTT,CASSQGPQENSPLHF
TRBJ2-2,NA,NA,TRBV2,TGTGCCAGCAACCTGATTACGCCCGGGGAGCTGTTTTTT,CASNLITPGELFF
TRBJ2-1,NA,TRBD2,TRBV10-3,TGTGCCATCAGCCTAAAAACCGGGACTAGCGGGACGTACAATGAGCAGTTCTTC,CAISLKTGTSGTYNEQFF
TRBJ2-5,NA,NA,TRBV5-5,TGTGCCAGCAGCCACGCCGGGACTCACCAAGAGACCCAGTACTTC,CASSHAGTHQETQYF
TRBJ1-5,NA,NA,TRBV11-3,TGTGCCAGCAGCTTAGGGCAGTCCAAAGCTAATCAGCCCCAGCATTTT,CASSLGQSKANQPQHF